The subject of this entry is one TCR beta chain. This likely stems from a read error, as it lies one base from a far larger clone. The CDR3 length is 15 residues. The V gene's germline CDR1 is SGHAT and CDR2 FQNNGV. HTBI primers from iRepertoire and Arm-PCR of CDR3 regions yielded the TCR beta libraries. One entry per CDR3 protein, called by TCRdb with MiXCR from the multiplex PCR reads. The sample carries hundreds of thousands of distinct CDR3 sequences, roughly a sixth recorded once. Time point here: newly diagnosed GD, antithyroid drugs for less than 3 months. The TCR library was prepared using RNA isolated from PBMCs. This record comes from a study of regulatory T cells in long-lasting Graves disease.

This clonotype originated in a female donor with Graves disease. The sample was peripheral blood mononuclear cells (PBMCs), taken at new diagnosis, from a patient treated with antithyroid drugs. The rearrangement joins TRBV11-2 to TRBJ2-1; weak D call: TRBD1 (6 bases). The J call is doubtful: the DNA matches TRBJ2-5 better. CDR3 bases: TGTGCCAGCAGCTTAATTGGACAGCTTCAAGAGACCCAGTACTTC. Translating gives CASSLIGQLQETQYF.